This TCR beta chain was documented in a study of T cells in narcolepsy. Study details: Enrolled donors included narcolepsy type 1 or type 2 patients and healthy controls.

V shed 8 bases and J shed 2 bases, with 9 bases lying between them. Germline CDR1 is KGHSH and CDR2 is LQKENI. The CDR3 extends over 13 amino acids. Study-level findings and limits: Autoreactive clone sequences were missing from some blood memory CD4+ repertoires. Autoreactive HCRT-specific and TRIB2-specific clonotypes were marked in same-patient CSF-versus-blood CD4+ comparisons.

On this clone: Its antigen is unknown.

This table comes from immunoSEQ multiplex PCR, and its TCRdb copy is limited to in-frame clones, with some not included. The profile covers around 25,000 clones, with more than 75% appearing a single time and roughly 0.98% taken by the ten largest. The receptor comes from a human donor in good health. The sample was memory (CD45RA-) CD4+ T cells from blood. J is TRBJ2-2 and V is TRBV18, with D hard to call. The chain's CDR3 is CASPKHNTGELFF. In nucleotides, the CDR3 is TGTGCCAGCCCGAAACACAACACCGGGGAGCTGTTTTTT.